This TCR beta chain originates from a study of blood T cells in healthy people across ages. Germline values: CDR1 SEHNR, CDR2 FQNEAQ (reference sequence). V lost 1 base, J lost 9 bases, and 25 bases lay in between. CDR3 length: 18 amino acids. No fewer than 6 million PBMCs went into each sample. A sample-barcoded 5' primer and a J-beta primer mix were used in a second PCR of roughly 7 to 11 cycles. MiXCR, run by TCRdb on the 5' RACE reads, gives a single entry per CDR3 protein. In the table there are about 1 million distinct CDR3 sequences, 35% to 50% of which are singletons. Material for sequencing was blood. This sequence originates from a woman between 55 and 75 years old in good health. The J gene is TRBJ1-5, the V gene TRBV7-9; D is undetermined. CDR3 sequence (DNA): TGTGCCAGCAGCTTAGGGGCCCCCTTTGATGAGGGATTCGGGCCCCAGCATTTT. Its protein is CASSLGAPFDEGFGPQHF.